This is a list of T cell receptor beta chains from one sample in a study of blood T cell repertoires in COVID-19. Some clones are missing from TCRdb's copy, which holds only in-frame ones; the method was immunoSEQ multiplex PCR. The data contain hundreds of thousands of clones, about 90% of them singletons. The sequenced material came from peripheral blood. These receptors were collected from a woman between 18 and 29 years old who had recovered from COVID-19. The CDR3 runs from the conserved cysteine through the conserved F or W. Fields, in order: clone size, J gene, V gene, D gene, CDR3 protein, CDR3 DNA. A D gene is named only where the DNA matches it firmly. Clone size is stated in some rows and not others, as once, few, many or a class when expanded.

clone size: once; J gene: TRBJ1-1; V gene: TRBV27; D gene: NA; CDR3 protein: CASSLTYLGNTEAFF; CDR3 DNA: TGTGCCAGCAGCTTGACGTATCTAGGGAACACTGAAGCTTTCTTT
clone size: NA; J gene: TRBJ1-2; V gene: TRBV7-2; D gene: TRBD1; CDR3 protein: CASSPGTGYGYTF; CDR3 DNA: TGTGCCAGCAGCCCAGGGACAGGCTATGGCTACACCTTC
clone size: NA; J gene: TRBJ1-2; V gene: TRBV5-4; D gene: NA; CDR3 protein: CASSHRRDSEYPNYGYTF; CDR3 DNA: TGTGCCAGCAGCCATAGACGGGATAGTGAATATCCCAACTATGGCTACACCTTC
clone size: few; J gene: TRBJ1-2; V gene: TRBV19; D gene: NA; CDR3 protein: CASSIEDKVFGYTF; CDR3 DNA: TGTGCCAGTAGTATTGAGGACAAGGTTTTCGGCTACACCTTC
clone size: NA; J gene: TRBJ2-1; V gene: TRBV5-1; D gene: TRBD2; CDR3 protein: CASRLSGRLISNEQFF; CDR3 DNA: TGCGCCAGCCGTCTTAGCGGGAGGCTCATCTCCAATGAGCAGTTCTTC
clone size: NA; J gene: TRBJ2-5; V gene: TRBV3-1/TRBV3-2; D gene: NA; CDR3 protein: CASSHAGGQETQYF; CDR3 DNA: TGTGCCAGCAGCCACGCTGGGGGGCAAGAGACCCAGTACTTC
clone size: NA; J gene: TRBJ2-5; V gene: TRBV5-6; D gene: TRBD2; CDR3 protein: CASSPSGRGETQYF; CDR3 DNA: TGTGCCAGCAGCCCTAGCGGGAGGGGAGAGACCCAGTACTTC
clone size: NA; J gene: TRBJ2-5; V gene: TRBV5-1; D gene: TRBD2; CDR3 protein: CASRSGLAVQETQYF; CDR3 DNA: TGCGCCAGCAGATCGGGACTAGCGGTACAAGAGACCCAGTACTTC
clone size: NA; J gene: TRBJ2-1; V gene: TRBV19; D gene: TRBD1; CDR3 protein: CASSITGTGVNEQFF; CDR3 DNA: TGTGCCAGTAGTATCACCGGGACAGGGGTCAATGAGCAGTTCTTC
clone size: NA; J gene: TRBJ2-5; V gene: TRBV27; D gene: NA; CDR3 protein: CASSLLAGKETQYF; CDR3 DNA: TGTGCCAGCAGTTTATTAGCCGGGAAAGAGACCCAGTACTTC
clone size: NA; J gene: TRBJ1-6; V gene: TRBV7-2; D gene: TRBD1; CDR3 protein: CASSSDRGGILHF; CDR3 DNA: TGTGCCAGCAGCTCAGACAGGGGAGGTATCCTCCACTTT
clone size: NA; J gene: TRBJ1-2; V gene: TRBV29-1; D gene: NA; CDR3 protein: CSVEEEHYYGYTF; CDR3 DNA: TGCAGCGTTGAAGAGGAGCACTATTATGGCTACACCTTC
clone size: NA; J gene: TRBJ2-2; V gene: TRBV5-1; D gene: TRBD2; CDR3 protein: CASSLDGGDTGELFF; CDR3 DNA: TGCGCCAGCAGCTTGGACGGGGGGGACACCGGGGAGCTGTTTTTT
clone size: NA; J gene: TRBJ1-2; V gene: TRBV10-2; D gene: TRBD1; CDR3 protein: CASSETRDRDGYTF; CDR3 DNA: TGCGCCAGCAGTGAGACCCGGGACAGGGATGGCTACACCTTC
clone size: NA; J gene: TRBJ2-2; V gene: TRBV4-3; D gene: NA; CDR3 protein: CASSWDTNTGELFF; CDR3 DNA: TGCGCCAGCAGCTGGGACACGAACACCGGGGAGCTGTTTTTT
clone size: NA; J gene: TRBJ2-1; V gene: TRBV1; D gene: NA; CDR3 protein: CTSSLRLAGDNEQFF; CDR3 DNA: TGCACCAGCAGCCTAAGACTAGCGGGGGACAATGAGCAGTTCTTC
clone size: NA; J gene: TRBJ1-6; V gene: TRBV4-3; D gene: TRBD1; CDR3 protein: CASSLIQGHSSYNSPLHF; CDR3 DNA: TGCGCCAGCAGCCTCATACAGGGGCATAGCTCCTATAATTCACCCCTCCACTTT
clone size: many; J gene: TRBJ2-3; V gene: TRBV6-4; D gene: TRBD2; CDR3 protein: CASSEKGGPTDTQYF; CDR3 DNA: TGTGCCAGCAGTGAAAAGGGAGGGCCAACAGATACGCAGTATTTT
clone size: NA; J gene: TRBJ2-5; V gene: TRBV27; D gene: TRBD1; CDR3 protein: CASSSGTAPQETQYF; CDR3 DNA: TGTGCCAGCAGTTCGGGGACAGCACCCCAAGAGACCCAGTACTTC
clone size: NA; J gene: TRBJ2-2; V gene: TRBV7-2; D gene: NA; CDR3 protein: CASSLRRHGELFF; CDR3 DNA: TGTGCCAGCAGCTTAAGGCGACACGGGGAGCTGTTTTTT
clone size: NA; J gene: TRBJ2-1; V gene: TRBV29-1; D gene: NA; CDR3 protein: CSVEAGSDEQFF; CDR3 DNA: TGCAGCGTTGAGGCAGGGTCGGATGAGCAGTTCTTC
clone size: NA; J gene: TRBJ1-5; V gene: TRBV30; D gene: NA; CDR3 protein: CAWKKTGLGQPQHF; CDR3 DNA: TGTGCCTGGAAGAAAACAGGGCTTGGGCAGCCCCAGCATTTT
clone size: NA; J gene: TRBJ2-3; V gene: TRBV7-8; D gene: TRBD2; CDR3 protein: CASSLAHTTSGRSSTDTQYF; CDR3 DNA: TGTGCCAGCAGCTTAGCGCATACGACTAGCGGGAGATCAAGCACAGATACGCAGTATTTT
clone size: NA; J gene: TRBJ2-3; V gene: TRBV21-1; D gene: NA; CDR3 protein: CASIQEDRPRGDTQYF; CDR3 DNA: TGTGCCAGCATACAGGAGGACAGACCGAGGGGAGATACGCAGTATTTT
clone size: NA; J gene: TRBJ1-5; V gene: TRBV27; D gene: NA; CDR3 protein: CASSLFIHSNQPQHF; CDR3 DNA: TGTGCCAGCAGTTTATTCATCCATAGCAATCAGCCCCAGCATTTT
clone size: NA; J gene: TRBJ2-1; V gene: TRBV5-1; D gene: TRBD2; CDR3 protein: CASSLGSGPLNEQFF; CDR3 DNA: TGCGCCAGCAGCTTGGGTAGCGGGCCCCTCAATGAGCAGTTCTTC
clone size: NA; J gene: TRBJ2-4; V gene: TRBV9; D gene: NA; CDR3 protein: CASSGVLSKNIQYF; CDR3 DNA: TGTGCCAGCAGCGGCGTCCTATCCAAAAACATTCAGTACTTC
clone size: NA; J gene: TRBJ2-1; V gene: TRBV13; D gene: TRBD1; CDR3 protein: CASSLWARGLNEQFF; CDR3 DNA: TGTGCCAGCAGCTTATGGGCCAGGGGGCTCAATGAGCAGTTCTTC
clone size: NA; J gene: TRBJ2-1; V gene: TRBV7-8; D gene: TRBD2; CDR3 protein: CASSRLAGRNEQFF; CDR3 DNA: TGTGCCAGCAGCCGACTAGCGGGACGCAATGAGCAGTTCTTC
clone size: NA; J gene: TRBJ2-5; V gene: TRBV11-3; D gene: TRBD1; CDR3 protein: CASSLRGGAETQYF; CDR3 DNA: TGTGCCAGCAGTCTTCGAGGGGGCGCGGAGACCCAGTACTTC
clone size: NA; J gene: TRBJ1-2; V gene: TRBV5-4; D gene: NA; CDR3 protein: CASSPPTTTGTYGYTF; CDR3 DNA: TGTGCCAGCAGCCCCCCCACTACAACAGGAACCTATGGCTACACCTTC
clone size: NA; J gene: TRBJ2-5; V gene: TRBV19; D gene: TRBD2; CDR3 protein: CASSRGLAETQYF; CDR3 DNA: TGTGCCAGTAGTAGGGGACTAGCAGAGACCCAGTACTTC
clone size: NA; J gene: TRBJ1-2; V gene: TRBV3-1/TRBV3-2; D gene: TRBD1; CDR3 protein: CASSQEVGTELYGYTF; CDR3 DNA: TGTGCCAGCAGCCAAGAAGTTGGGACAGAACTATATGGCTACACCTTC
clone size: NA; J gene: TRBJ1-3; V gene: TRBV7-9; D gene: TRBD1; CDR3 protein: CASSLGTGIGNTIYF; CDR3 DNA: TGTGCCAGCAGCTTAGGGACAGGGATTGGAAACACCATATATTTT
clone size: once; J gene: TRBJ1-1; V gene: TRBV7-9; D gene: TRBD1; CDR3 protein: CASSPMTGFNTEAFF; CDR3 DNA: TGTGCCAGCAGCCCGATGACAGGGTTCAACACTGAAGCTTTCTTT
clone size: NA; J gene: TRBJ1-1; V gene: TRBV6-5; D gene: NA; CDR3 protein: CASSYSRGGDTEAFF; CDR3 DNA: TGTGCCAGCAGTTACTCGAGGGGCGGGGACACTGAAGCTTTCTTT
clone size: few; J gene: TRBJ1-2; V gene: TRBV29-1; D gene: NA; CDR3 protein: CSVGSDYGYTF; CDR3 DNA: TGCAGCGTTGGGTCAGACTATGGCTACACCTTC
clone size: NA; J gene: TRBJ2-3; V gene: TRBV5-1; D gene: NA; CDR3 protein: CASISGPGGDTQYF; CDR3 DNA: TGCGCCAGCATTAGCGGCCCTGGAGGAGATACGCAGTATTTT
clone size: NA; J gene: TRBJ2-2; V gene: TRBV4-1; D gene: TRBD2; CDR3 protein: CASSQLTSGSEGGELFF; CDR3 DNA: TGCGCCAGCAGCCAACTTACTAGCGGGAGCGAAGGCGGGGAGCTGTTTTTT
clone size: NA; J gene: TRBJ2-1; V gene: TRBV12-5; D gene: TRBD2; CDR3 protein: CASGLVQAGVLSYNEQFF; CDR3 DNA: TGTGCTAGTGGTTTGGTACAAGCGGGAGTTCTCTCCTACAATGAGCAGTTCTTC
clone size: NA; J gene: TRBJ1-4; V gene: TRBV19; D gene: TRBD1; CDR3 protein: CASRTGANEKLFF; CDR3 DNA: TGTGCCAGCCGGACAGGGGCTAATGAAAAACTGTTTTTT
clone size: once; J gene: TRBJ2-1; V gene: TRBV6-5; D gene: NA; CDR3 protein: CASTWGQANEQFF; CDR3 DNA: TGTGCCAGCACCTGGGGACAAGCAAATGAGCAGTTCTTC
clone size: NA; J gene: TRBJ2-3; V gene: TRBV29-1; D gene: TRBD2; CDR3 protein: CSVVGTSHLTDTQYF; CDR3 DNA: TGCAGCGTTGTCGGGACTAGCCATTTGACGGATACGCAGTATTTT
clone size: NA; J gene: TRBJ2-5; V gene: TRBV2; D gene: TRBD2; CDR3 protein: CASRERLAPQYF; CDR3 DNA: TGTGCCAGCAGGGAAAGACTAGCGCCTCAGTACTTC
clone size: NA; J gene: TRBJ1-4; V gene: TRBV4-3; D gene: TRBD1; CDR3 protein: CASSQGPGGQGAFTNEKLFF; CDR3 DNA: TGCGCCAGCAGCCAAGGACCGGGCGGACAGGGGGCGTTTACTAATGAAAAACTGTTTTTT
clone size: NA; J gene: TRBJ2-1; V gene: TRBV6-2/TRBV6-3; D gene: TRBD2; CDR3 protein: CASSYPKAGTVYNEQFF; CDR3 DNA: TGTGCCAGCAGTTACCCCAAAGCGGGGACGGTTTACAATGAGCAGTTCTTC
clone size: NA; J gene: TRBJ2-5; V gene: TRBV5-1; D gene: TRBD2; CDR3 protein: CASSLIPSGRGETQYF; CDR3 DNA: TGCGCCAGCAGCTTGATCCCTAGCGGGAGAGGGGAGACCCAGTACTTC
clone size: NA; J gene: TRBJ1-2; V gene: TRBV5-1; D gene: TRBD1; CDR3 protein: CASRFAYRGRGGGYTF; CDR3 DNA: TGCGCCAGCAGATTTGCCTACAGGGGCCGCGGTGGTGGCTACACCTTC
clone size: NA; J gene: TRBJ2-1; V gene: TRBV5-6; D gene: TRBD2; CDR3 protein: CASSLTAGGRWEQFF; CDR3 DNA: TGTGCCAGCAGCTTGACTGCGGGAGGGCGTTGGGAGCAGTTCTTC
clone size: NA; J gene: TRBJ2-3; V gene: TRBV30; D gene: TRBD2; CDR3 protein: CAWRRQRSGSFTDTQYF; CDR3 DNA: TGTGCCTGGAGAAGGCAGAGAAGCGGGAGCTTTACAGATACGCAGTATTTT
clone size: NA; J gene: TRBJ1-5; V gene: TRBV24-1; D gene: NA; CDR3 protein: CATSDPGTSGPQHF; CDR3 DNA: TGTGCCACCAGTGATCCCGGGACTTCGGGGCCCCAGCATTTT
clone size: NA; J gene: TRBJ2-2; V gene: TRBV11-2; D gene: NA; CDR3 protein: CASSLEYYTGELFF; CDR3 DNA: TGTGCCAGCAGCTTAGAATATTACACCGGGGAGCTGTTTTTT
clone size: NA; J gene: TRBJ2-2; V gene: TRBV14; D gene: NA; CDR3 protein: CASSQVPPLAWYSVGELFF; CDR3 DNA: TGTGCCAGCAGCCAAGTTCCCCCTTTGGCCTGGTATTCTGTCGGGGAGCTGTTTTTT
clone size: NA; J gene: TRBJ1-6; V gene: TRBV6-1; D gene: NA; CDR3 protein: CASSELRQGSPLHF; CDR3 DNA: TGTGCCAGCAGTGAATTGCGGCAGGGTTCACCCCTCCACTTT
clone size: once; J gene: TRBJ1-5; V gene: TRBV7-8; D gene: TRBD1; CDR3 protein: CASSLGLRTGDQPQHF; CDR3 DNA: TGTGCCAGCAGCTTAGGATTGCGGACAGGGGATCAGCCCCAGCATTTT